This T cell receptor beta chain is drawn from a study of blood T cell repertoires in COVID-19. Turning to the study itself: COVID-19 samples collected from the United States, Italy and Spain covered acute and convalescent phases.

How the authors handled the data: Amplifying reference gene primers gave estimates of nucleated cell counts. Generated by immunoSEQ multiplex PCR, the TCRdb table keeps only in-frame clones and is missing some. The V and J calls and clone size come from that table; D and trimming were worked out from the DNA. The table lists fewer than 300,000 clones, around 89% of them singletons, with 3.5% to 4.5% in the top ten. The junction had 9 bases not matched to a gene; V was cut back by 6 bases and J by 7 bases. CDR1 is SEHNR and CDR2 is FQNEAQ in the germline V gene (reference sequence). There are 14 residues in the CDR3.

The source is a man in his 60s who had recovered from COVID-19. The specimen was peripheral blood. The gene calls are TRBV7-9 and TRBJ1-2; TRBD1 aligns across 9 bases. The CDR3 DNA sequence: TGTGCCAGCAGTTTATCCGGGACAGGGTTTGGCTACACCTTC. It is translated as CASSLSGTGFGYTF.